The clone carrying this T cell receptor beta chain has a count of ten or more. Its antigen is unknown. These data are taken from a study of T-cell reconstitution after alpha-beta-depleted transplantation in children. As it was prepared, the TCRbeta library received unique molecular identifiers. TCRdb reprocessed the PCR reads with MiXCR, giving one entry per CDR3 protein. The sample shows 600,000 to 700,000 distinct CDR3 sequences, around 13% of them seen only once. CDR1 and CDR2 from the germline V gene are MGHRA and YSYEKL. The CDR3 is made up of 16 amino acids. Trimming left V 1 base short and J 2 bases short, with 14 bases between. Study observations and caveats: After one year, T-cell counts and TCRbeta diversity mostly came from new T cells. It was reported that alpha-beta T cells came from several hundred expanded graft clones (about two months after transplant). Diversity of TCRbeta at day 60 was high in some patients, arising from surviving recipient T cells and thymic progenitors.

This receptor was obtained from a girl aged 2 to 9 with congenital amegakaryocytic thrombocytopenia, due to receive a stem cell transplant. The source material was PBMCs, sampled before TCRalphabeta/CD19-depleted stem cell transplant. This chain links TRBV4-1 with TRBJ1-2; D uncertain. As DNA, the CDR3 is TGCGCCAGCAGCCAAGGGGGAGGGCGTCTGAACTATGGCTACACCTTC. Translating gives CASSQGGGRLNYGYTF.